This T cell receptor beta chain was captured in a study of identical twins (dated by TCRdb to 2016 to 2018). Study-wide context: To test whether fetal clonotypes persist, the study used deep sequencing on TCR alpha and beta repertoires from monozygotic twins, unrelated adults of various ages, and cord blood. Replicate twin experiments were performed at different times using different library preparation protocols to rule out contamination.

On this clonotype itself: The specificity of this receptor is unknown. No quality values exist for individual bases; no much larger clone is one base distant.

What the research found in general, with its limitations: A weaker excess of twin sharing was found in beta out-of-frame sequences because the signal-to-noise ratio was lowered by fewer shared sequences. Compared with coincidental sharing between unrelated individuals, out-of-frame TCR alpha sequences shared between twins showed an excess of sequences with low generation probability. Zero-insertion analyses could be partly confounded by invariant T cells such as MAIT and iNKT, though diverse VJ usage argued against such confounding for most clonotypes. Because the same donors could not be followed over many years, the conclusions relied on cross-sectional statistical analysis. In monozygotic twins, out-of-frame TCR alpha sharing was systematically underestimated by recombination models, although the models agreed with sharing between unrelated individuals. Fewer insertions were carried by abundant cord blood beta clonotypes; a weaker similar trend was observed in young adult naive repertoires, while no such trend was observed in memory repertoires.

Every donor was a healthy Caucasian. The researchers also sequenced three unrelated adults who were not twins: a male aged 18 to 29, a male aged 50 to 60, and a female aged 50 to 60. Miltenyi CD45RO+ enrichment and human naive T-cell isolation kits were used to isolate memory (CD45RO+) and naive T cells from PBMC. Library prep was done by 5' RACE. Instrument on record: Illumina HiSeq 2000. A universal primer binding site was introduced by template switching, and a unique molecular identifier was present in the final cDNA, enabling accurate counting of TCR cDNA molecules. Specific primers in the conserved constant-segment region were used to synthesize first-strand cDNA for TCR alpha and beta chains. To control for contamination, every cDNA library carried two barcodes: a SMART-Mk sample barcode plus Illumina barcodes. Two successive PCR steps introduced TruSeq adapter sequences along with Illumina sample barcodes. The Illumina HiSeq platform was used with custom primers to sequence TCR alpha and beta cDNA libraries. As for how the authors treated the data: Unique molecular identifiers were extracted from raw reads with MiGEC, and CDR3 positions were determined with MiXCR. Recombination models were inferred per individual with the repgenHMM and IGoR tools using an EM algorithm. The tcR package in R was used for shared clonotype analysis, with sharing normalized by the product of cloneset sizes. To study raw recombination without the effects of thymic and clonal selection, out-of-frame nonproductive sequences were analyzed. TCRdb handled the public reads itself, with Q25 trimming in fastp and clone calling in MiXCR, and kept productive beta chains. For every CDR3 protein sequence, its rows merge into one entry that carries the most common genes and DNA. For this entry, the V and J calls and clone size follow TCRdb and not the study's own pipeline. This sample gives about 700,000 distinct CDR3 sequences in total; approximately 6.1% of them show up just once. Together, the top ten hold roughly 2% of the sample.

The CDR3 spans 13 residues, from the cysteine through the phenylalanine. CDR3 DNA is the only sequence kept; it has 39 bases, read in frame from the first base. The rearrangement joined TRBV12-3 or TRBV12-4 to TRBJ2-1; TRBD2 is a weak D gene call, 8 bases matching. Sequencing was done on a sample of naive T cells sorted from blood. The sample's cell subset or site label is to be understood as: cells isolated with a human naive T-cell isolation kit. This receptor was taken from a man aged 18-30 years in good health. CDR3 sequence: CASGTAAYNEQFF. The sequenced DNA is TGTGCTAGCGGGACAGCAGCCTACAATGAGCAGTTCTTC.